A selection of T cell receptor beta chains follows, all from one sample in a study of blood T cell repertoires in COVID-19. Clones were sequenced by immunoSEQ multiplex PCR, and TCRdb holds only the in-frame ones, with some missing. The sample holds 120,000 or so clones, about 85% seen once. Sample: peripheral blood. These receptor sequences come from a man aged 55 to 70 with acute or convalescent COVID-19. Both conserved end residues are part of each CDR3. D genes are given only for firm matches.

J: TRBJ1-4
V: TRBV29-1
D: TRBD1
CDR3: CSVEGTGDDEKLFF
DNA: TGCAGCGTGGAGGGAACAGGGGACGATGAAAAACTGTTTTTT

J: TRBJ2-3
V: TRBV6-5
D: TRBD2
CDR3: CASSPGGTADTQYF
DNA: TGTGCCAGCAGCCCGGGGGGGACCGCAGATACGCAGTATTTT

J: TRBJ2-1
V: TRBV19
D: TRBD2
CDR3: CATRTGGYYNEQFF
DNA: TGTGCCACCAGGACGGGAGGGTACTACAATGAGCAGTTCTTC

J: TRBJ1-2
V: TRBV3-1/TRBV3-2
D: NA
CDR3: CASSHPPQTDGYTF
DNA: TGTGCCAGCAGCCACCCCCCGCAGACAGATGGCTACACCTTC

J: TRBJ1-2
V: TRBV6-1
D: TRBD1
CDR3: CASSEAGQGRDGYTF
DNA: TGTGCCAGCAGTGAAGCCGGACAGGGTAGGGATGGCTACACCTTC

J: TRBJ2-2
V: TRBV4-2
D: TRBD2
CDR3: CASSQGTGTSGRNTGELFF
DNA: TGTGCCAGCAGCCAGGGCACCGGGACTAGCGGGAGGAACACCGGGGAGCTGTTTTTT

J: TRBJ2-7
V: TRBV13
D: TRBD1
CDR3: CASRSAGTGLYEQYF
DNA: TGTGCCAGCAGGTCGGCCGGGACAGGGCTCTACGAGCAGTACTTC

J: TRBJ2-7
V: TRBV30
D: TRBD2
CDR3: CAWSWTSGSYEQYF
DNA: TGTGCCTGGAGTTGGACTAGCGGTTCCTACGAGCAGTACTTC

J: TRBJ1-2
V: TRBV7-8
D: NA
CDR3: CASTTESNYGYTF
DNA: TGTGCCAGCACCACGGAGTCTAACTATGGCTACACCTTC

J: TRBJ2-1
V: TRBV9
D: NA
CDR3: CASSVAGGSNEQFF
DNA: TGTGCCAGCAGCGTAGCGGGGGGCTCAAATGAGCAGTTCTTC

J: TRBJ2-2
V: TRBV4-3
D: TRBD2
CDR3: CASSQQRGRGELFF
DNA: TGCGCCAGCAGCCAACAACGCGGGAGAGGGGAGCTGTTTTTT